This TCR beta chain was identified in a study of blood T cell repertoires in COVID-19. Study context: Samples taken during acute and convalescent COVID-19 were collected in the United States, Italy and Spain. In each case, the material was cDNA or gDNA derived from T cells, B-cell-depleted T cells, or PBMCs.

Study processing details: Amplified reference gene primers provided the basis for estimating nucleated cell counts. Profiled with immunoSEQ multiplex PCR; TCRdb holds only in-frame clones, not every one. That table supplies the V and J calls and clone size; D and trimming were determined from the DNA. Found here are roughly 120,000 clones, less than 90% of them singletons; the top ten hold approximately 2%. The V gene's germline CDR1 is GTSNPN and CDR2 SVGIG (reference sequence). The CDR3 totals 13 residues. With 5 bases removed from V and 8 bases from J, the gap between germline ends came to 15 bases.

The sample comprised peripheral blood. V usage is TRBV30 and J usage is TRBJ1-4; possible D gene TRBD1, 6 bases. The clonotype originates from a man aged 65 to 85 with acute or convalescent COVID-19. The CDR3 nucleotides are TGTGCCTGGGGGCAGGGGCAGGGAGAAAAACTGTTTTTT. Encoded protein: CAWGQGQGEKLFF.